This TCR beta chain was found in a study of CD8+ T cells in alopecia areata. CDR1 is SGHVS, CDR2 FNYEAQ, per germline. The length of the CDR3 is 14 residues. Trimming shortened V by 1 base and J by 3 bases, and 10 bases separated the two germline ends. Extracted RNA was reverse transcribed into cDNA, the sequencing template. Only in-frame clones appear in the TCRdb table, and some are missing; sequencing was by immunoSEQ multiplex PCR. The table has about 150,000 clones, about 60% seen once. T lymphocytes (CD4+ and CD8+) were sorted from PBMCs. The receptor comes from a human donor with alopecia areata. The chain is built from TRBV7-6 and TRBJ2-7; a possible D gene is TRBD2 (6 bases). This specimen was CD4+ T cells sorted from blood, taken at week 0. The CDR3 is CASSLGGVFYEQYF. CDR3 nucleotide sequence: TGTGCCAGCAGCTTAGGGGGGGTGTTCTACGAGCAGTACTTC.